Each of the 23 T cell receptor beta chains below was sequenced from the same sample in a study of CD8+CD57+ T cells in acquired aplastic anemia. Patients chosen for sequencing had CD8+CD57+ cells that had expanded, as shown by flow cytometry. Genomic DNA constituted the template upon which TCR beta VDJ and CDR3 profiling was performed. TCRdb ran MiXCR on the reads and lists one entry per CDR3 protein. The data show around 150,000 distinct CDR3 sequences, 65% to 75% seen once. The sequencing sample was made of sorted CD4+, CD8+, or CD8+CD57+ T cells (not recorded which) from PBMCs. These receptor sequences come from a human donor with aplastic anemia.

This clonotype was counted between two and nine times. J is TRBJ2-7 and V is TRBV15; 8 bases map to TRBD1. Germline loops: CDR1 LNHNV, CDR2 YYDKDF (reference sequence). The CDR3 is 16 amino acids. V lost 2 bases, J lost 2 bases, and 8 bases stayed unmatched. CDR3 region: CATSRSRDRHPYEQYF. CDR3 DNA sequence: TGTGCCACCAGCAGATCCAGGGACAGGCACCCCTACGAGCAGTACTTC. Filled out from reference TRBV15 and TRBJ2-7, the complete variable domain reads DAMVIQNPRYQVTQFGKPVTLSCSQTLNHNVMYWYQQKSSQAPKLLFHYYDKDFNNEADTPDNFQSRRPNTSFCFLDIRSPGLGDTAMYLCATSRSRDRHPYEQYFGPGTRLTVT.

The chain recombines TRBV9 with TRBJ2-1; D is ambiguous. CDR3 length equals 15 residues. Germline values: CDR1 SGDLS, CDR2 YYNGEE. V gave up 0 bases and J gave up 10 bases, with 17 bases separating them. The CDR3 here is CASSVVGSGRDEQFF. The DNA of the CDR3 is TGTGCCAGCAGCGTAGTGGGTAGTGGTCGAGACGAGCAGTTCTTC.

V is TRBV20-1 and J is TRBJ2-7, with 7 bases identical to TRBD2. The trim removed 0 bases at V and 3 bases at J, leaving 8 bases unmatched. The CDR3 runs 15 residues. Germline CDR1 is DFQATT and CDR2 is SNEGSKA (reference sequence). In DNA, the CDR3 is TGCAGTGCTAGAGATGGAGGGAGGGCAAACTACGAGCAGTACTTC. Protein sequence: CSARDGGRANYEQYF.

J is TRBJ1-6 and V is TRBV2, with D unclear. Germline V lookup: CDR1 SNHLY, CDR2 FYNNEI. V lost 7 bases, J lost 7 bases, and 14 bases lay in between. CDR3 length: 14 residues. The CDR3 nucleotides are TGTGCCAGCAAGGGCCAGAGACTCAATTCACCCCTCCACTTT. Translating it yields CASKGQRLNSPLHF.

The chain is built from TRBV5-6 and TRBJ2-1; the D gene is possibly TRBD2 (6 bases). V lost 7 bases to trimming and J lost 5 bases, with 10 bases between them. The CDR3 runs to 12 residues. Germline CDR1 reads SGHDT; CDR2 reads YYEEEE. CDR3 coding DNA: TGTGCCAGCCCGGGAGAGAACAATGAGCAGTTCTTC. Translated, it gives CASPGENNEQFF. The full variable domain, rest sourced from reference TRBV5-6 and TRBJ2-1, is DAGVTQSPTHLIKTRGQQVTLRCSPKSGHDTVSWYQQALGQGPQFIFQYYEEEERQRGNFPDRFSGHQFPNYSSELNVNALLLGDSALYLCASPGENNEQFFGPGTRLTVL.

This rearrangement joins TRBV5-4 to TRBJ2-1; 10 bases agree with TRBD2. The CDR3 spans 15 residues. The germline CDR1 and CDR2 sequences are SGHNT and YYREEE (reference sequence). The V gene end was trimmed by 6 bases and the J gene end by 3 bases; junction bases not matched to a gene: 6. The CDR3 is CASTGTSGVYNEQFF. The CDR3 DNA sequence: TGTGCCAGCACCGGAACTAGCGGGGTCTACAATGAGCAGTTCTTC.

V is TRBV2 and J is TRBJ1-2, with D maybe TRBD1 (6 bases). This CDR3 is 14 amino acids long. Germline V lookup: CDR1 SNHLY, CDR2 FYNNEI. V shed 5 bases and J shed 8 bases, with 18 bases lying between them. In DNA form, the CDR3 reads TGTGCCAGCAGTCCTATGGACAGAGTTGGAGGCTACACCTTC. Protein product: CASSPMDRVGGYTF.

The chain has TRBV29-1 and TRBJ2-7; 8 nucleotides match TRBD1. CDR3 length equals 14 residues. V lost 6 bases and J lost 3; bases outside the gene matches: 10. Germline CDR1 SQVTM, CDR2 ANQGSEA. The CDR3 region has the DNA TGCAGCGTCGACCCGGGACAGGAAGACTACGAGCAGTACTTC. Translation: CSVDPGQEDYEQYF.

V is TRBV3-1 and J is TRBJ2-7; D is undetermined. CDR1 and CDR2 (germline): LGHDT, YNNKEL (reference sequence). CDR3 length: 14 amino acids. The V end was cut by 0 bases, the J end by 0 bases, with 6 bases between. The chain's CDR3 is CASSQEASSYEQYF. CDR3 sequence (DNA): TGTGCCAGCAGCCAAGAGGCGTCCTCCTACGAGCAGTACTTC.

The chain uses TRBV24-1 and TRBJ2-4, with 9 bases lining up with TRBD1. V was pared by 4 bases and J by 9 bases, with 9 bases of the junction left unmatched. Per germline, CDR1 KGHDR and CDR2 SFDVKD. The CDR3 spans 15 residues. In nucleotides, the CDR3 is TGTGCCACCAGTGACTACGACAGGGGGGGAGGCATTCAGTACTTC. As protein: CATSDYDRGGGIQYF.

This sequence joins TRBV7-2 and TRBJ1-2, with 8 bases that match TRBD1. CDR3 length: 15 amino acids. Germline CDR1 and CDR2: SGHTA and FQGNSA. V shed 5 bases, J shed 2 bases, and the junction held 7 bases outside the gene matches. CDR3 nucleotides: TGTGCCAGCAGCACCATCCAGGGGGCGAACTATGGCTACACCTTC. It encodes CASSTIQGANYGYTF. The full variable domain, its missing parts supplied by reference TRBV7-2 and TRBJ1-2, is GAGVSQSPSNKVTEKGKDVELRCDPISGHTALYWYRQSLGQGLEFLIYFQGNSAPDKSGLPSDRFSAERTGGSVSTLTIQRTQQEDSAVYLCASSTIQGANYGYTFGSGTRLTVV.

This clonotype was seen a handful of times. CDR3 DNA sequence: TGTGCCACCAGTGATTATACTAGCGGGGATACAGATACGCAGTATTTT. Protein sequence: CATSDYTSGDTDTQYF. The chain is built from TRBV24-1 and TRBJ2-3; 10 nucleotides match TRBD2. This CDR3 spans 16 amino acids. The V gene's germline CDR1 is KGHDR and CDR2 SFDVKD. After removal of 2 bases from V and 3 bases from J, the junction contained 4 bases not matched to a gene.

The V call is TRBV7-3, the J call TRBJ2-7, with 9 nucleotides matching TRBD2. V dropped 3 bases and J dropped 0; count of bases not matched to a gene: 6. Germline-derived CDR1 and CDR2 are SGHTA and FQGTGA. This CDR3 region has 16 residues. The CDR3, as DNA: TGTGCCAGCAGCTTCACTAGCGGGTTCAGCTCCTACGAGCAGTACTTC. Protein sequence: CASSFTSGFSSYEQYF.

The chain carries TRBV24-1 and TRBJ2-3, with D possibly being TRBD2 (6 bases). Germline V CDR1 and CDR2: KGHDR, SFDVKD. V shed 5 bases and J shed 0 bases, with 11 bases lying between them. The CDR3 covers 15 residues. The CDR3 spells CATSVHGTSTDTQYF. The CDR3, as DNA: TGTGCCACCAGTGTGCACGGGACTAGCACAGATACGCAGTATTTT.

V gene TRBV7-9 combines with J gene TRBJ2-7, with D perhaps matching TRBD1 (6 bases). The CDR3 has 13 amino acids. Trimming removed 5 bases at V and 4 bases at J, with 12 bases between. Germline assignment: CDR1 SEHNR and CDR2 FQNEAQ (reference sequence). The CDR3 loop is CASSDTQGYEQYF. Here the CDR3 DNA reads TGTGCCAGCAGCGACACACAGGGTTACGAGCAGTACTTC.

The sample holds one count of this clonotype. The J gene is TRBJ1-3, the V gene TRBV7-2; D gene ambiguous. The CDR3 totals 17 residues. The V end was cut by 3 bases, the J end by 0 bases, with 15 bases between. The germline CDR1 and CDR2 sequences are SGHTA and FQGNSA. The CDR3 sequence is CASSFQGTALSGNTIYF. In DNA form, the CDR3 reads TGTGCCAGCAGCTTTCAAGGAACAGCTCTCTCTGGAAACACCATATATTTT.

This clonotype was counted between two and nine times. The chain links TRBV29-1 to TRBJ2-3; possibly TRBD1 for D (6 bases). Trimming removed 5 bases from V and 3 bases from J, with 18 bases in between. From germline, CDR1 is SQVTM and CDR2 ANQGSEA. The CDR3 contains 15 residues. The CDR3 spells CSVFSIHRATDTQYF. The CDR3, as DNA: TGCAGCGTTTTCTCAATCCACAGGGCGACAGATACGCAGTATTTT.

CDR3 sequence: CASSEGGVYYGYTF. The CDR3 coding sequence is TGTGCCAGCAGTGAGGGAGGTGTCTACTATGGCTACACCTTC. This chain joins TRBV2 and TRBJ1-2, with D hard to call. V lost 3 bases, J lost 3 bases, and 11 bases lay in between. The CDR3 is 14 residues long. Germline lookup yields CDR1 SNHLY and CDR2 FYNNEI.

The V gene is TRBV5-6, the J gene TRBJ1-5; perhaps TRBD1 as D (5 bases). The V end lost 4 bases, the J end lost 6 bases, and 8 bases lay between the germline ends. This CDR3 is 12 amino acids long. Looked up from germline, CDR1 is SGHDT and CDR2 is YYEEEE. CDR3 residues: CASSLRAQPQHF. In DNA form, the CDR3 reads TGTGCCAGCAGCCTCAGGGCTCAGCCCCAGCATTTT.

This chain connects TRBV6-4 to TRBJ2-1; 10 bases map to TRBD1. Trimming took 4 bases from V and 8 from J; bases not matched to a gene: 2. This CDR3 is built from 13 residues. Germline-derived CDR1 and CDR2 are MRHNA and SNTAGT. Here the CDR3 DNA reads TGTGCCAGCAGTGGGACAGGGGGGGATGAGCAGTTCTTC. The encoded protein is CASSGTGGDEQFF.

V is TRBV20-1 and J is TRBJ1-2, with D perhaps matching TRBD1 (6 bases). With 6 bases removed from V and 3 bases from J, the gap between germline ends came to 17 bases. Looked up from germline, CDR1 is DFQATT and CDR2 is SNEGSKA (reference sequence). The CDR3 is 14 residues long. The CDR3 DNA reads as TGCAGTGCGAACCCGGGGGGCACCCACTATGGCTACACCTTC. Translated, it gives CSANPGGTHYGYTF.

This chain links TRBV10-3 with TRBJ2-3; 10 positions agree with TRBD2. The CDR3 is 18 residues long. With 0 bases clipped from V and 5 bases from J, the junction kept 11 bases outside the gene matches. Germline V gene sequence: CDR1 ENHRY, CDR2 SYGVKD. CDR3 sequence reads: CAISESNGLAGVGDTQYF. DNA for the CDR3: TGTGCCATCAGTGAGTCGAACGGGCTAGCGGGGGTCGGAGATACGCAGTATTTT.

V and J are TRBV7-9 and TRBJ1-1, with a tentative D call TRBD1 (6 bases). The germline V gene has CDR1 SEHNR and CDR2 FQNEAQ (reference sequence). The CDR3 spans 15 residues. The germline V and J ends were trimmed by 4 bases and 4 bases, with 16 bases remaining between them. In DNA form, the CDR3 reads TGTGCCAGCAGCTCCCCAGACAGGTTAGTCACTGAAGCTTTCTTT. This encodes CASSSPDRLVTEAFF.